Shown below are 14 T cell receptor beta chains from a single sample sequenced in a study of T cell responses to AZD1222 COVID-19 vaccine (TCRdb year 2021). The time point label on this specimen signifies: about 28 days (+/-7) after the second vaccine dose. The receptor library was made with the immunoSEQ multiplex PCR assay. TCRdb took this table from immuneACCESS and kept in-frame rearrangements with V and J called. Such tables lack part of the clones; where checked against another copy, unresolved V genes explain under half of the gap, and the rest is unexplained. Counted in this sample were more than 150,000 clones; 75% to 90% of them appeared once. The ten largest clones take up roughly a tenth of the sample. The specimen comprised peripheral blood, sampled 28 days after the second AZD1222 dose. The receptors stem from an adult who received the AZD1222 COVID-19 vaccine.

In DNA form, the CDR3 reads TGTGCCAGCAGCCCGACAGGGGTTTGGCAGCCCCAGCATTTT. As protein: CASSPTGVWQPQHF. This sequence joins TRBV3-1 (or the pseudogene TRBV3-2) and TRBJ1-5; 8 positions match TRBD1. CDR1 is LGHDT, CDR2 YNNKEL, per germline (reference sequence). The CDR3 is 14 residues long. V dropped 4 bases and J dropped 7; count of bases not matched to a gene: 6.

The J gene is TRBJ2-3, the V gene TRBV3-1 (or the pseudogene TRBV3-2), with D uncertain. The CDR3 covers 14 residues. Trimming removed 6 bases from V and 8 bases from J, with 18 bases in between. The germline gives CDR1 LGHDT, CDR2 YNNKEL (reference sequence). CDR3 nucleotide sequence: TGTGCCAGCAGTCCCATTGCGGCTTGGGGTACGCAGTATTTT. Protein sequence: CASSPIAAWGTQYF.

This chain joins TRBV4-3 and TRBJ2-2; perhaps TRBD2 as D (5 bases). The V gene's germline CDR1 is LGHNA and CDR2 YSLEER. The CDR3 consists of 16 residues. V gave up 1 base and J gave up 2 bases, with 11 bases separating them. The CDR3 DNA sequence: TGCGCCAGCAGCCAAGTTGCGGGTTATAACACCGGGGAGCTGTTTTTT. It translates to CASSQVAGYNTGELFF.

The gene calls are TRBV7-2 and TRBJ1-2; 12 bases map to TRBD1. Germline trimming cut 2 bases from V and 8 bases from J; bases unmatched to any gene: 12. The germline CDR1 and CDR2 sequences are SGHTA and FQGNSA. The CDR3 totals 17 residues. The CDR3 is CASSLMPWGQGARGYTF. DNA of the CDR3: TGTGCCAGCAGCTTAATGCCCTGGGGACAGGGGGCGCGGGGCTACACCTTC.

This chain connects TRBV19 to TRBJ1-3; D remains unclear. Germline assignment: CDR1 LNHDA and CDR2 SQIVND (reference sequence). The CDR3 covers 14 residues. With 3 bases removed from V and 3 bases from J, the gap between germline ends came to 9 bases. CDR3 in DNA: TGTGCCAGTAGTATCGGCATACTTGGAAACACCATATATTTT. Amino acid sequence: CASSIGILGNTIYF.

Only one count was recorded for this clone. The V gene is TRBV19, the J gene TRBJ1-3; D is unclear. Trimming shortened V by 3 bases and J by 4 bases, and 4 bases separated the two germline ends. Looked up from germline, CDR1 is LNHDA and CDR2 is SQIVND (reference sequence). The CDR3 totals 12 residues. This CDR3 is CASSIPGNTIYF. The CDR3 coding sequence is TGTGCCAGTAGTATCCCCGGAAACACCATATATTTT. The complete variable domain, with remaining parts taken from reference TRBV19 and TRBJ1-3, reads DGGITQSPKYLFRKEGQNVTLSCEQNLNHDAMYWYRQDPGQGLRLIYYSQIVNDFQKGDIAEGYSVSREKKESFPLTVTSAQKNPTAFYLCASSIPGNTIYFGEGSWLTVV.

The chain is built from TRBV7-2 and TRBJ2-7; D may correspond to TRBD1 or TRBD2 (5 bases each). V lost 5 bases and J 0 bases, leaving 11 bases between the germline ends. Germline CDR1 and CDR2: SGHTA and FQGNSA. The CDR3 sequence is 14 residues long. The chain's CDR3 is CASSPGAHSYEQYF. CDR3 DNA: TGTGCCAGCAGCCCCGGGGCCCACTCCTACGAGCAGTACTTC.

This chain links TRBV7-9 with TRBJ1-2; a possible D gene is TRBD1 (5 bases). Trimming removed 4 bases at V and 2 bases at J, with 11 bases between. This CDR3 has 14 residues. Germline V gives CDR1 SEHNR, CDR2 FQNEAQ (reference sequence). The CDR3 spells CASSSGTGNYGYTF. The CDR3 DNA follows: TGTGCCAGCAGCTCCGGGACGGGGAACTATGGCTACACCTTC.

V gene TRBV5-1 combines with J gene TRBJ2-5; D remains unclear. Germline CDR1 SGHRS, CDR2 YFSETQ. Trimming stripped 0 bases from V and 2 bases from J, with 11 bases between. This CDR3 region has 15 residues. Written as DNA, the CDR3 is TGCGCCAGCAGCTTGGAACAGCGTCCACAAGAGACCCAGTACTTC. This sequence encodes CASSLEQRPQETQYF. The variable domain in full, with the rest retrieved from reference TRBV5-1 and TRBJ2-5, is KAGVTQTPRYLIKTRGQQVTLSCSPISGHRSVSWYQQTPGQGLQFLFEYFSETQRNKGNFPGRFSGRQFSNSRSEMNVSTLELGDSALYLCASSLEQRPQETQYFGPGTRLLVL.

This clone was counted once. V usage is TRBV28 and J usage is TRBJ1-3; 7 bases map to TRBD1. CDR3 length: 16 amino acids. CDR1 is MDHEN, CDR2 SYDVKM, per germline. The J segment lost 8 bases and the V segment lost 1 base, leaving 11 bases of the junction unmatched. For the CDR3, the DNA is TGTGCCAGCAGTTTATCCACAACAGGGGTTGGGGACACCATATATTTT. This sequence encodes CASSLSTTGVGDTIYF.

The rearrangement joins TRBV6-5 to TRBJ2-3; D perhaps matches TRBD2 (6 bases). Trimming stripped 6 bases from V and 6 bases from J, with 16 bases between. Per germline, CDR1 MNHEY and CDR2 SVGAGI. CDR3 length equals 14 residues. The CDR3 region is CASRVGTPGDTQYF. CDR3 in DNA: TGTGCCAGCAGAGTCGGGACTCCTGGGGATACGCAGTATTTT.

This clone occurred once. The V call is TRBV20-1, the J call TRBJ2-7; D remains ambiguous. Germline V gene sequence: CDR1 DFQATT, CDR2 SNEGSKA (reference sequence). The CDR3 totals 12 residues. The V and J ends lost 3 bases and 6 bases respectively, with 12 bases between them. CDR3 DNA sequence: TGCAGTGCTAGTAAGGTATCTGGCGAGCAGTACTTC. It codes for CSASKVSGEQYF.

The chain is built from TRBV7-2 and TRBJ2-7; 10 bases are a match to TRBD2. Per germline, CDR1 SGHTA and CDR2 FQGNSA. V was pared by 4 bases and J by 2 bases, with 11 bases of the junction left unmatched. The CDR3 has 17 amino acids. CDR3 sequence reads: CASSSHRTSGLTYEQYF. The DNA of the CDR3 is TGTGCCAGCAGCTCCCACCGGACTAGCGGTCTTACCTACGAGCAGTACTTC. The whole variable domain, remainder taken from reference TRBV7-2 and TRBJ2-7, is GAGVSQSPSNKVTEKGKDVELRCDPISGHTALYWYRQSLGQGLEFLIYFQGNSAPDKSGLPSDRFSAERTGGSVSTLTIQRTQQEDSAVYLCASSSHRTSGLTYEQYFGPGTRLTVT.

This clone was counted only a few times. The chain joins TRBV14 to TRBJ2-1; D is uncertain. Germline V gives CDR1 SGHDN, CDR2 FVKESK. The length of the CDR3 is 14 residues. Trimming stripped 4 bases from V and 5 bases from J, with 12 bases between. As DNA, the CDR3 is TGTGCCAGCAGCCCGTGGCTGGAAAACAATGAGCAGTTCTTC. Protein: CASSPWLENNEQFF. Supplemented by reference TRBV14 and TRBJ2-1, the full variable domain reads EAGVTQFPSHSVIEKGQTVTLRCDPISGHDNLYWYRRVMGKEIKFLLHFVKESKQDESGMPNNRFLAERTGGTYSTLKVQPAELEDSGVYFCASSPWLENNEQFFGPGTRLTVL.